A single sample is the source of the 24 T cell receptor beta chains below, sequenced in a study of T cell responses to AZD1222 COVID-19 vaccine. Produced via immunoSEQ multiplex PCR; TCRdb's table is partial and in-frame only. Here the sample spans over 120,000 clones, about 90% being singletons. The sequencing here drew on peripheral blood, taken on day 0 of AZD1222 vaccination. The source is an adult in good health.

The chain is built from TRBV2 and TRBJ2-3, with 8 bases aligning to TRBD1. V shed 7 bases, J shed 2 bases, and the junction held 5 bases outside the gene matches. CDR3 size: 14 residues. Germline V gene lookup returns CDR1 SNHLY and CDR2 FYNNEI. The CDR3 region has the DNA TGTGCCAGCACTTACAGGGGGGCCACAGATACGCAGTATTTT. This gives the protein CASTYRGATDTQYF.

This sequence joins TRBV5-4 and TRBJ2-3, with 11 bases lining up with TRBD2. Trimming removed 0 bases from V and 4 bases from J; junction bases left unmatched: 1. CDR3 length: 15 amino acids. The germline CDR1 and CDR2 sequences are SGHNT and YYREEE (reference sequence). CDR3 bases: TGTGCCAGCAGCTTGGTTAGCGGGGGGGCAGATACGCAGTATTTT. This gives the protein CASSLVSGGADTQYF.

This clone was recorded only once. The rearrangement links TRBV5-1 to TRBJ1-1, with 8 bases matching TRBD1. This CDR3 region has 14 residues. V lost 5 bases, J lost 1 base, and 4 bases stayed unmatched. CDR1 is SGHRS, CDR2 YFSETQ, per germline. CDR3 region: CASSRTGKNTEAFF. CDR3 nucleotides: TGCGCCAGCAGTCGGACAGGGAAGAACACTGAAGCTTTCTTT.

The rearrangement joins TRBV4-2 to TRBJ1-5; D ambiguous. Germline CDR1 is LGHNA and CDR2 is YNFKEQ. This CDR3 spans 14 amino acids. Trimming removed 0 bases from V and 5 bases from J, with 8 bases in between. This CDR3 reads CASSQEGADQPQHF. The CDR3 nucleotides are TGTGCCAGCAGCCAAGAAGGTGCCGATCAGCCCCAGCATTTT.

This rearrangement joins TRBV5-1 to TRBJ1-4, with a tentative D call TRBD1 (6 bases). The CDR3 is 16 amino acids. V was clipped by 3 bases and J by 3 bases, with 15 bases between them. Germline values: CDR1 SGHRS, CDR2 YFSETQ. CDR3 protein: CASSSGQGTPNEKLFF. The CDR3 DNA reads TGCGCCAGCAGCTCTGGTCAGGGGACCCCTAATGAAAAACTGTTTTTT.

V gene TRBV19 combines with J gene TRBJ2-2; 8 bases fit TRBD2. The CDR3 is 15 residues long. Germline V gives CDR1 LNHDA, CDR2 SQIVND (reference sequence). V lost 10 bases to trimming and J lost 6 bases; unmatched junction nucleotides: 13. The CDR3: CATPPGGAGAGELFF. The CDR3 DNA reads as TGTGCCACTCCCCCGGGGGGGGCCGGGGCCGGGGAGCTGTTTTTT.

The V gene is TRBV6-5, the J gene TRBJ2-3; TRBD1 matches 7 bases. The CDR3 is made up of 14 amino acids. In germline, CDR1 is MNHEY, CDR2 SVGAGI. After removal of 2 bases from V and 5 bases from J, the junction contained 4 bases not matched to a gene. The CDR3 sequence is CASSYRGRGDTQYF. The CDR3 DNA reads TGTGCCAGCAGTTACAGGGGGCGTGGAGATACGCAGTATTTT.

This chain joins TRBV4-3 and TRBJ2-3, with D perhaps TRBD1 or TRBD2 (5 bases each). V gave up 0 bases and J gave up 1 base, with 11 bases separating them. The germline V gene has CDR1 LGHNA and CDR2 YSLEER. The CDR3 is made up of 16 amino acids. CDR3 DNA sequence: TGCGCCAGCAGCCAAGATTCGGGGCCCCGCACAGATACGCAGTATTTT. Its translation is CASSQDSGPRTDTQYF.

The chain has TRBV2 and TRBJ1-2; TRBD1 is a possible D gene (6 bases). Looked up from germline, CDR1 is SNHLY and CDR2 is FYNNEI. V was trimmed by 8 bases and J by 8 bases, leaving 15 bases between them. This CDR3 has 12 residues. As DNA, the CDR3 is TGTGCCAGCGGGACAACCTCTAGAGGCTACACCTTC. Translation gives CASGTTSRGYTF.

This clone was detected only once. The chain links TRBV5-4 to TRBJ1-4; tentative D call: TRBD1 (5 bases). The CDR3 sequence is 16 residues long. V was clipped by 2 bases and J by 0 bases, with 11 bases between them. Germline V lookup: CDR1 SGHNT, CDR2 YYREEE (reference sequence). CDR3: CASSLGRGATNEKLFF. The CDR3 coding sequence is TGTGCCAGCAGCTTAGGAAGGGGAGCAACTAATGAAAAACTGTTTTTT.

The chain employs TRBV25-1 and TRBJ2-2, with D tentatively TRBD2 (6 bases). The CDR3 extends over 16 amino acids. Trimming removed 2 bases at V and 4 bases at J, with 14 bases between. CDR1 and CDR2 (germline): MGHDK, SYGVNS. In nucleotides, the CDR3 is TGTGCCAGCAGTGAAGCGGAGGGATGGGCCACCGGGGAGCTGTTTTTT. Translation: CASSEAEGWATGELFF.

In DNA, the CDR3 is TGTGCCAGCAGCTCGGGGACAGGGGGCGTTTGGACAGATACGCAGTATTTT. Translated, it gives CASSSGTGGVWTDTQYF. The genes are TRBV7-2 and TRBJ2-3, with 12 bases matching TRBD1. The J segment lost 3 bases and the V segment lost 4 bases, leaving 8 bases of the junction unmatched. Germline V gene data show CDR1 as SGHTA and CDR2 as FQGNSA. The CDR3 contains 17 residues.

This clone was picked up one time. The chain couples TRBV10-3 to TRBJ1-5; TRBD1 matches 9 bases. The CDR3 length is 15 residues. Germline assignment: CDR1 ENHRY and CDR2 SYGVKD. The V and J ends lost 4 bases and 6 bases, in that order; junction bases with no gene match: 7. The DNA for the CDR3 is TGTGCCATCAGTGCTGACAGGGGGTTGGGTCAGCCCCAGCATTTT. Translating it yields CAISADRGLGQPQHF.

This clone appeared once. The chain carries TRBV5-5 and TRBJ2-1, with D possibly TRBD2 on 6 matching bases. CDR1 and CDR2 from the germline V gene are SGHKS and YYEKEE (reference sequence). The CDR3 has 15 amino acids. Trimming stripped 4 bases from V and 3 bases from J, with 14 bases between. The CDR3 loop is CASSRGEDYYNEQFF. The CDR3 nucleotides read TGTGCCAGCAGCCGTGGGGAGGACTACTACAATGAGCAGTTCTTC. The full variable domain, rest sourced from reference TRBV5-5 and TRBJ2-1, is DAGVTQSPTHLIKTRGQQVTLRCSPISGHKSVSWYQQVLGQGPQFIFQYYEKEERGRGNFPDRFSARQFPNYSSELNVNALLLGDSALYLCASSRGEDYYNEQFFGPGTRLTVL.

This clone was counted a single time. The chain employs TRBV6-2 or TRBV6-3 and TRBJ2-3, with 10 bases lining up with TRBD2. With 4 bases clipped from V and 5 bases from J, the junction kept 6 bases outside the gene matches. Germline lookup yields CDR1 MNHEY and CDR2 SVGEGT. The CDR3 runs to 15 residues. The CDR3 loop is CASSSLAGVGDTQYF. CDR3 sequence (DNA): TGTGCCAGCAGTTCCCTAGCGGGGGTGGGAGATACGCAGTATTTT.

The chain recombines TRBV13 with TRBJ2-5, with TRBD2 matching over 8 bases. Germline CDR1 and CDR2: PRHDT and FYEKMQ (reference sequence). Trimming took 5 bases from V and 3 from J; bases not matched to a gene: 14. The CDR3 is 17 residues long. DNA for the CDR3: TGTGCCAGCAGCCCACGTTCGGGGGGGCCATCAGAAGAGACCCAGTACTTC. This encodes CASSPRSGGPSEETQYF.

The chain couples TRBV5-4 to TRBJ2-5; 8 bases fit TRBD1. CDR3 size: 15 residues. V shed 0 bases and J 0 bases; nucleotides not matched to a gene: 1. CDR1 and CDR2 (germline): SGHNT, YYREEE (reference sequence). CDR3 in amino acids: CASSLARGHQETQYF. The DNA for the CDR3 is TGTGCCAGCAGCTTGGCCAGGGGGCACCAAGAGACCCAGTACTTC.

In this sample, this clone turned up once. The rearrangement joins TRBV6-4 to TRBJ1-2; D call uncertain. V dropped 0 bases and J dropped 5 bases, with 10 bases sitting between them. The CDR3 consists of 14 residues. In germline, CDR1 is MRHNA, CDR2 SNTAGT. As DNA, the CDR3 is TGTGCCAGCAGTGACTCCCCGGGGATTTATGGCTACACCTTC. Encoded protein: CASSDSPGIYGYTF.

CDR3 residues: CASRKGQGQMEQYF. CDR3 in DNA: TGTGCCAGCAGAAAAGGGCAGGGGCAAATGGAGCAGTACTTC. This chain links TRBV6-1 with TRBJ2-7, with a possible D match to TRBD1 (6 bases). The CDR3 is made up of 14 amino acids. The V gene's germline CDR1 is MNHNS and CDR2 SASEGT. With 6 bases removed from V and 7 bases from J, the gap between germline ends came to 19 bases.

The J gene is TRBJ2-7, the V gene TRBV10-2, with 8 bases lining up with TRBD1. Germline values: CDR1 WSHSY, CDR2 SAAADI. V trimming: 7 bases; J trimming: 1 base; junction bases outside the gene matches: 3. This CDR3 spans 13 amino acids. CDR3 in DNA: TGCGCCAGCAATCGGGACAGGTCCTACGAGCAGTACTTC. Protein: CASNRDRSYEQYF.

The rearrangement links TRBV9 to TRBJ2-3; D remains unclear. Germline V lookup: CDR1 SGDLS, CDR2 YYNGEE. Trimming took off 0 bases at V and 5 bases at J, with 16 bases between the two ends. The CDR3 consists of 16 residues. CDR3 residues: CASSVDTARGVDTQYF. DNA for the CDR3: TGTGCCAGCAGCGTAGATACAGCTCGTGGTGTAGATACGCAGTATTTT.

This clone came up once. This chain uses TRBV6-5 with TRBJ2-1; 15 nucleotides agree with TRBD2. The CDR3 loop spans 16 amino acids. J lost 10 bases, V lost 4 bases, and 8 bases had no gene match. Germline V lookup: CDR1 MNHEY, CDR2 SVGAGI. This CDR3 is CASSSPGTSGGYEQFF. In nucleotides, the CDR3 is TGTGCCAGCAGTTCTCCTGGGACTAGCGGGGGGTACGAGCAGTTCTTC.

The chain joins TRBV7-9 to TRBJ2-7; the D is unclear. From germline, CDR1 is SEHNR and CDR2 FQNEAQ (reference sequence). The CDR3 loop spans 14 amino acids. V was shortened by 5 bases and J by 2 bases, with 13 bases between the two germline ends. In nucleotides, the CDR3 is TGTGCCAGCAGCCCATTGGGAAAGCCCTACGAGCAGTACTTC. Translating gives CASSPLGKPYEQYF. The entire variable domain, with the rest obtained from reference TRBV7-9 and TRBJ2-7, is as follows: DTGVSQNPRHKITKRGQNVTFRCDPISEHNRLYWYRQTLGQGPEFLTYFQNEAQLEKSRLLSDRFSAERPKGSFSTLEIQRTEQGDSAMYLCASSPLGKPYEQYFGPGTRLTVT.

DNA of the CDR3: TGTGCCAGCAGCTTGGAACAGGCGGACACTGAAGCTTTCTTT. Its translation is CASSLEQADTEAFF. This chain connects TRBV5-5 to TRBJ1-1; tentatively, D is TRBD1 (5 bases). V lost 0 bases, J lost 3 bases, and 9 bases lay in between. CDR1 and CDR2 (germline): SGHKS, YYEKEE (reference sequence). The CDR3 is 14 residues long.